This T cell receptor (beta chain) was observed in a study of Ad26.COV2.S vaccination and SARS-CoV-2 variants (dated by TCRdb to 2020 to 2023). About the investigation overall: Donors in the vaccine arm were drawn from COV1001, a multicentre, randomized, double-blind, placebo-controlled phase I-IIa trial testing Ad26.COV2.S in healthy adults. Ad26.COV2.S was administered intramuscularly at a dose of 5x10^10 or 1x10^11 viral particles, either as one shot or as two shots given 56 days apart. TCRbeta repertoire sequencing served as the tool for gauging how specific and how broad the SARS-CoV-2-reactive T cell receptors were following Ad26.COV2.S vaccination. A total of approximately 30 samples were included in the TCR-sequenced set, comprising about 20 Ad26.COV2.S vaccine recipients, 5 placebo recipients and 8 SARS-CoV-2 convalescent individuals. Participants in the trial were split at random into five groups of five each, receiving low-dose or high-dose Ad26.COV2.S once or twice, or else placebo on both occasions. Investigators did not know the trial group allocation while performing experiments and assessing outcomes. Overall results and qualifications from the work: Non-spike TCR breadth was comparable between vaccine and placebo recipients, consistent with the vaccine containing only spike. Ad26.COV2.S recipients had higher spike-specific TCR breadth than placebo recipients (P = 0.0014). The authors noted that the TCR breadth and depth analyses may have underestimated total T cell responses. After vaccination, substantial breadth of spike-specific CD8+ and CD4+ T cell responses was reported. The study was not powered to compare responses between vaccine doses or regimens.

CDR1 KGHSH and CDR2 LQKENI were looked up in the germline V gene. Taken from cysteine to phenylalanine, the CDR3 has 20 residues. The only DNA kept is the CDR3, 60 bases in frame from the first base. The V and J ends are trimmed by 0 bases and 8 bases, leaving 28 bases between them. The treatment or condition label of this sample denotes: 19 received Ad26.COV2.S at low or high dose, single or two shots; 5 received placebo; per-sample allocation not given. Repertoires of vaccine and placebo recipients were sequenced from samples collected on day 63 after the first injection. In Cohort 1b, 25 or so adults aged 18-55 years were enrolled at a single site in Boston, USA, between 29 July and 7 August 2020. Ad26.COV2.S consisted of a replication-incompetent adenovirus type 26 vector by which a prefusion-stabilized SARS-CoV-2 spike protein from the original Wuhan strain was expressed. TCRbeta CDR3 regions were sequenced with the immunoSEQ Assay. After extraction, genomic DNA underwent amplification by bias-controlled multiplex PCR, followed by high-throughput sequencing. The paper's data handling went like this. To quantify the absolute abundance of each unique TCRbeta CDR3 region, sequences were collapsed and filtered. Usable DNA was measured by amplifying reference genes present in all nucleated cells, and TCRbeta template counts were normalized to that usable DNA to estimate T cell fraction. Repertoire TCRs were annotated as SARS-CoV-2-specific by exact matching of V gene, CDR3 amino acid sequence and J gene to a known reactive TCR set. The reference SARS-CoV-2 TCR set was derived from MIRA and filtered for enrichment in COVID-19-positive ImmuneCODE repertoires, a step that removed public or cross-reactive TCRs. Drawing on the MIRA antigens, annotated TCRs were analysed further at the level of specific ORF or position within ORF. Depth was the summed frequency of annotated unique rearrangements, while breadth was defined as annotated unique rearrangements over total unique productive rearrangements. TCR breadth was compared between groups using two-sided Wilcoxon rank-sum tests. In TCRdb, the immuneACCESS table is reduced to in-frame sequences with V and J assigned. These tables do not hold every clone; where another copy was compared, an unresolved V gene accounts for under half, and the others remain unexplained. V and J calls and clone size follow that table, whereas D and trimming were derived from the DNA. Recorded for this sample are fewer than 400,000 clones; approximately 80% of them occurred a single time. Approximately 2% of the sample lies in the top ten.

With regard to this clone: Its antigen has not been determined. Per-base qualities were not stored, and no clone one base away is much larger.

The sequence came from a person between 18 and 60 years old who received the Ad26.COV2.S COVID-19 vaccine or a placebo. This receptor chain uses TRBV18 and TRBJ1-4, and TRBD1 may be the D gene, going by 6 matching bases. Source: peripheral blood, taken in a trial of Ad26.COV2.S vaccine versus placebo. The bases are TGTGCCAGCTCACCACCACTCGCCGGGACACGGCAAGGGCGTCAAGAAAAACTGTTTTTT. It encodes CASSPPLAGTRQGRQEKLFF.